Following are 23 T cell receptor beta chains from one sample sequenced in a study of identical twins. One entry per CDR3 protein, called by TCRdb with MiXCR from the 5' RACE reads. The sample records approximately 410,000 distinct CDR3 sequences, approximately 18% being singletons. Specimen: naive T cells sorted from blood. The receptors shown here come from a man aged 45-60 years in good health.

This clonotype was observed a handful of times. The chain is built from TRBV21-1 and TRBJ2-7. TRBV21-1 is a pseudogene. This CDR3 spans 14 amino acids. CDR3 nucleotide sequence: TGTGCCAGCAGCAAAGTCAGGCTCTCCTACGAGCAGTACTTC. Its protein product is CASSKVRLSYEQYF.

There are many counts of this clonotype. The V and J genes are TRBV6-5 and TRBJ2-5, with D possibly being TRBD1 (7 bases). This CDR3 is built from 14 residues. V was cut by 2 bases and J by 4 bases, with 11 bases left in between. Germline lookup yields CDR1 MNHEY and CDR2 SVGAGI. In DNA, the CDR3 is TGTGCCAGCAGTTACCGCCAGGGGGGAGAGACCCAGTACTTC. Amino acids: CASSYRQGGETQYF.

J is TRBJ2-5 and V is TRBV24-1; D is unclear. CDR1 and CDR2 from the germline V gene are KGHDR and SFDVKD. This CDR3 is built from 12 residues. V lost 2 bases, J lost 5 bases, and 5 bases lay in between. CDR3 sequence (DNA): TGTGCCACCAGTGATTCTTGGGAGACCCAGTACTTC. It specifies CATSDSWETQYF.

This clonotype appeared a few times. This chain links TRBV29-1 with TRBJ2-7, with a tentative D call TRBD2 (5 bases). CDR1 SQVTM and CDR2 ANQGSEA come from the germline V gene. The length of the CDR3 is 12 residues. V was shortened by 5 bases and J by 5 bases, with 13 bases between the two germline ends. CDR3 in amino acids: CSVIPGTHEQYF. In DNA, the CDR3 is TGCAGCGTTATCCCGGGAACCCACGAGCAGTACTTC.

The rearrangement uses TRBV6-5 and TRBJ2-5; D remains ambiguous. This CDR3 is built from 12 residues. V lost 11 bases and J lost 7, with 17 bases in between. Germline CDR1 and CDR2: MNHEY and SVGAGI. In DNA, the CDR3 is TGTGCCCGCCCCCAAGCCGGAGTGACCCAGTACTTC. This sequence encodes CARPQAGVTQYF.

The sample holds many counts of this clonotype. The chain combines TRBV5-1 with TRBJ2-6; a weak D match, TRBD1 (6 bases). Germline lookup yields CDR1 SGHRS and CDR2 YFSETQ. Trimming took 3 bases from V and 4 from J, leaving 11 bases between them. CDR3 length: 15 amino acids. The CDR3 reads CASSSTGSGANVLTF. CDR3 sequence (DNA): TGCGCCAGCAGCTCAACAGGGTCAGGGGCCAACGTCCTGACTTTC.

Only a few counts were recorded for this clonotype. This chain uses TRBV27 with TRBJ1-1; unclear D gene. CDR1 MNHEY and CDR2 SMNVEV come from the germline V gene (reference sequence). The ends were cut back, 6 bases at V and 3 bases at J, with 11 bases in the middle. The CDR3 sequence is 13 residues long. CDR3 bases: TGTGCCAGCAGCCCGAGGGAGTACACTGAAGCTTTCTTT. Amino acids: CASSPREYTEAFF.

The sample holds a few counts of this clonotype. The J gene is TRBJ2-2, the V gene TRBV6-1, with D possibly TRBD2 on 5 matching bases. CDR3 length: 14 amino acids. The germline V gene has CDR1 MNHNS and CDR2 SASEGT. V was cut by 6 bases and J by 3 bases, with 11 bases left in between. The CDR3 reads CASSPLGYTGELFF. DNA for the CDR3: TGTGCCAGCAGCCCACTAGGATACACCGGGGAGCTGTTTTTT.

The J gene is TRBJ2-3, the V gene TRBV29-1, with TRBD2 matching 10 bases. The V and J ends lost 7 bases and 6 bases, in that order; junction bases with no gene match: 16. The CDR3 totals 16 residues. Germline V gene data show CDR1 as SQVTM and CDR2 as ANQGSEA. CDR3 sequence reads: CSAVIAGGPTGDTQYF. CDR3 bases: TGCAGCGCCGTCATAGCGGGGGGTCCGACTGGGGATACGCAGTATTTT.

At least ten counts were recorded for this clonotype. This chain connects TRBV20-1 to TRBJ2-1, with 7 bases matching TRBD1. The trim removed 6 bases at V and 8 bases at J, leaving 13 bases unmatched. The V gene's germline CDR1 is DFQATT and CDR2 SNEGSKA (reference sequence). The CDR3 has 14 residues. CDR3 sequence reads: CSASDRAFLDEQFF. The CDR3 DNA follows: TGCAGTGCCTCTGACAGGGCATTTTTAGATGAGCAGTTCTTC.

The chain combines TRBV2 with TRBJ2-5; the match to TRBD1 covers 7 bases. Germline values: CDR1 SNHLY, CDR2 FYNNEI. Trimming took 7 bases from V and 5 from J; bases not matched to a gene: 7. CDR3 length equals 13 residues. The CDR3: CASKQGYGETQYF. The CDR3 DNA reads TGTGCCAGCAAACAGGGGTACGGGGAGACCCAGTACTTC.

This clonotype was seen more than once but under ten times. The chain recombines TRBV5-1 with TRBJ2-1, with D tentatively TRBD1 or TRBD2 (6 bases each). This CDR3 spans 15 amino acids. V lost 2 bases, J lost 3 bases, and 12 bases lay in between. The germline V gene has CDR1 SGHRS and CDR2 YFSETQ. CDR3 amino acids: CASSFPGAGYNEQFF. CDR3 coding DNA: TGCGCCAGCAGCTTCCCGGGGGCGGGCTACAATGAGCAGTTCTTC.

There are many counts of this clonotype. The J gene is TRBJ1-3, the V gene TRBV20-1; D gene unclear. Germline V gene sequence: CDR1 DFQATT, CDR2 SNEGSKA (reference sequence). Trimming took off 6 bases at V and 3 bases at J, with 9 bases between the two ends. This CDR3 spans 12 amino acids. The CDR3 nucleotides read TGCAGTGCATGGGCCCTTGGAAACACCATATATTTT. Its translation is CSAWALGNTIYF.

V usage is TRBV10-3 and J usage is TRBJ1-6; TRBD1 matches 9 bases. Trimming at V came to 5 bases and at J to 4 bases, leaving 6 bases not matched to a gene. Germline loops: CDR1 ENHRY, CDR2 SYGVKD. This CDR3 has 16 residues. CDR3 sequence reads: CAISWDRVEYNSPLHF. CDR3 DNA sequence: TGTGCCATCAGTTGGGACAGGGTGGAATATAATTCACCCCTCCACTTT.

In this sample, this clonotype turned up once. J is TRBJ2-1 and V is TRBV20-1, with D maybe TRBD1 (5 bases). Germline V gives CDR1 DFQATT, CDR2 SNEGSKA (reference sequence). Between the trimmed V and J ends, which lost 1 base and 6 bases, there was a span of 13 bases. This CDR3 contains 14 residues. This CDR3 is CSARVWGPVNEQFF. The CDR3 DNA reads as TGCAGTGCTAGAGTTTGGGGCCCTGTCAATGAGCAGTTCTTC.

Only a few counts were recorded for this clonotype. The rearrangement uses TRBV2 and TRBJ2-1, with 10 bases identical to TRBD2. Unmatched junction bases numbered 6, after V lost 8 bases and J lost 2 bases. This CDR3 has 15 amino acids. Germline V gene sequence: CDR1 SNHLY, CDR2 FYNNEI. CDR3 region: CASLPSGRAYNEQFF. The DNA for the CDR3 is TGTGCCAGCCTCCCGAGCGGGAGGGCCTACAATGAGCAGTTCTTC.

The CDR3 bases are TGTGCCAGCAGCTCACCCCTAGCGGGAGTTTCCTACGAGCAGTACTTC. Protein: CASSSPLAGVSYEQYF. The V call is TRBV7-2, the J call TRBJ2-7, with 10 bases that match TRBD2. Germline CDR1 and CDR2: SGHTA and FQGNSA. Trimming took 4 bases from V and 1 from J; bases not matched to a gene: 7. The CDR3 is made up of 16 amino acids.

This clonotype was seen at least ten times. The gene calls are TRBV29-1 and TRBJ1-5; maybe TRBD1 (6 bases). CDR3 length: 14 residues. The ends were cut back, 6 bases at V and 3 bases at J, with 15 bases in the middle. CDR1 and CDR2 (germline): SQVTM, ANQGSEA. Written as DNA, the CDR3 is TGCAGCGTGACTTTGGGACAATTCAATCAGCCCCAGCATTTT. As protein: CSVTLGQFNQPQHF.

The chain couples TRBV12-5 to TRBJ1-3, with a tentative D call TRBD1 (5 bases). Between the trimmed V and J ends, which lost 4 bases and 0 bases, there was a span of 28 bases. The CDR3 contains 21 residues. The germline CDR1 and CDR2 sequences are LGHNT and FRNRAP. The CDR3 here is CASGSVCGGDGESSSGNTIYF. CDR3 DNA: TGTGCTAGTGGTTCGGTCTGTGGGGGGGACGGAGAGAGCAGCTCTGGAAACACCATATATTTT.

This clonotype appeared many times. The J gene is TRBJ2-7, the V gene TRBV20-1, with 8 nucleotides matching TRBD2. The CDR3 runs 13 residues. Germline V gene data show CDR1 as DFQATT and CDR2 as SNEGSKA (reference sequence). The trim removed 6 bases at V and 2 bases at J, leaving 6 bases unmatched. This CDR3 is CSATQRETYEQYF. The CDR3 nucleotides are TGCAGTGCCACCCAGCGGGAGACCTACGAGCAGTACTTC.

This clonotype has just one count. CDR3 DNA: TGTGCCAGCAGTTTAGAATATCGAGAGAGACCCCAGTACTTC. Translated, it gives CASSLEYRERPQYF. V gene TRBV28 combines with J gene TRBJ2-5; no firm D call. CDR1 and CDR2 (germline): MDHEN, SYDVKM. This CDR3 has 14 residues. V was trimmed by 2 bases and J by 9 bases, leaving 16 bases between them.

In its sample, this clonotype was seen once. V and J are TRBV13 and TRBJ2-1, with D hard to call. V was cut by 1 base and J by 10 bases, with 17 bases left in between. The CDR3 has 15 amino acids. The germline V gene encodes CDR1 PRHDT and CDR2 FYEKMQ (reference sequence). CDR3 coding DNA: TGTGCCAGCAGCTTAGAAGTGACCTACGATTCAGAGCAGTTCTTC. Translated: CASSLEVTYDSEQFF.

The sample holds many counts of this clonotype. The chain joins TRBV11-2 to TRBJ1-1; no firm D call. With 1 base removed from V and 1 base from J, the gap between germline ends came to 10 bases. Germline CDR1 is SGHAT and CDR2 is FQNNGV. The CDR3 is 15 amino acids. The CDR3: CASSLVWQTNTEAFF. In DNA form, the CDR3 reads TGTGCCAGCAGCTTAGTATGGCAGACGAACACTGAAGCTTTCTTT.